Following are 9 T cell receptor beta chains from one sample sequenced in a study of T cell repertoires in cytomegalovirus infection. TCRdb reanalysed the reads using MiXCR and keeps one entry per CDR3 protein. The sample contains about 280,000 distinct CDR3 sequences, roughly a fifth of which appear only once. These receptors' antigens are unknown. Sequencing used cultured PBMCs, obtained from culture after CMV antigen stimulation. The receptors come from a human donor in good health (CMV status not recorded). Some clones in this sample may be carry-over from other donors' samples.

In its sample, this clonotype was seen a few times. This chain uses TRBV12-3 or TRBV12-4 with TRBJ1-5; 9 positions agree with TRBD1. With V trimmed by 7 bases and J by 0 bases, 10 bases remained unmatched. The length of the CDR3 is 17 residues. The CDR3 DNA reads as TGTGCCAGCAAACCCCCCGGGACAGGGCTTAGCAATCAGCCCCAGCATTTT. Translation gives CASKPPGTGLSNQPQHF.

The rearrangement joins TRBV19 to TRBJ2-5; 8 bases are shared with TRBD2. Per the germline V gene, CDR1 is LNHDA and CDR2 is SQIVND (reference sequence). This CDR3 comprises 16 residues. Trimming cost V 6 bases and J 3 bases; bases outside gene matches: 12. CDR3 sequence: CASSPPGLAFEETQYF. The DNA for the CDR3 is TGTGCCAGTAGCCCCCCAGGACTAGCCTTCGAAGAGACCCAGTACTTC.

This clonotype was observed many times. The V and J genes are TRBV7-2 and TRBJ2-1; D is unclear. CDR3 length equals 14 residues. The ends were cut back, 1 base at V and 5 bases at J, with 9 bases in the middle. Germline V gene data show CDR1 as SGHTA and CDR2 as FQGNSA. CDR3 region: CASSLGAIDNEQFF. The CDR3 DNA is TGTGCCAGCAGCTTAGGGGCCATCGACAATGAGCAGTTCTTC.

This clonotype was counted between two and nine times. The chain couples TRBV11-3 to TRBJ2-1, with 8 bases lining up with TRBD2. V dropped 4 bases and J dropped 7; count of bases not matched to a gene: 15. The CDR3 runs 17 residues. Germline V gene lookup returns CDR1 SGHNT and CDR2 YENEEA. CDR3 in DNA: TGTGCCAGCAGCTCCAAGGGTGGGGCGGGAGGAAGGAATGAGCAGTTCTTC. The encoded protein is CASSSKGGAGGRNEQFF.

This clonotype was seen more than once but under ten times. The chain employs TRBV5-8 and TRBJ2-1, with D perhaps TRBD1 or TRBD2 (6 bases each). CDR1 is SGHTS, CDR2 YDEGEE, per germline. The CDR3 is made up of 17 amino acids. Trimming removed 4 bases at V and 8 bases at J, with 25 bases between. In DNA, the CDR3 is TGTGCCAGCAGCCGAAGCTCGGGGGCGAATTTACACGATGAGCAGTTCTTC. This encodes CASSRSSGANLHDEQFF.

The V gene is TRBV27, the J gene TRBJ2-1; TRBD2 agrees at 10 bases. The CDR3 extends over 14 amino acids. From germline, CDR1 is MNHEY and CDR2 SMNVEV (reference sequence). V lost 5 bases, J lost 6 bases, and 4 bases stayed unmatched. This chain's CDR3 is CASSVAGGLNEQFF. CDR3 DNA: TGTGCCAGCAGTGTAGCGGGAGGCCTCAATGAGCAGTTCTTC.

In its sample, this clonotype was seen a few times. This chain connects TRBV12-3 or TRBV12-4 to TRBJ2-1; D unclear. Trimming stripped 5 bases from V and 8 bases from J, with 19 bases between. This CDR3 is built from 15 residues. As DNA, the CDR3 is TGTGCCAGCAGTCCCGGGCTTCTTCAAGGTGATGAGCAGTTCTTC. This sequence encodes CASSPGLLQGDEQFF.

The V and J genes are TRBV20-1 and TRBJ1-3, with D tentatively TRBD1 (6 bases). CDR3 length equals 16 residues. Trimming pared 5 bases from V and 0 bases from J, leaving 17 bases between. Germline V gene lookup returns CDR1 DFQATT and CDR2 SNEGSKA (reference sequence). The CDR3 region has the DNA TGCAGTGCTCGAAAGCAGGGGTGGGACTCTGGAAACACCATATATTTT. This sequence encodes CSARKQGWDSGNTIYF.

This clonotype has at least ten counts. This chain uses TRBV7-9 with TRBJ1-2, with no clear D. This CDR3 is 13 amino acids long. V shed 4 bases and J shed 1 base, with 7 bases lying between them. Per the germline V gene, CDR1 is SEHNR and CDR2 is FQNEAQ (reference sequence). The CDR3 DNA reads as TGTGCCAGCAGCTCCGGGATTAACTATGGCTACACCTTC. Its translation: CASSSGINYGYTF.